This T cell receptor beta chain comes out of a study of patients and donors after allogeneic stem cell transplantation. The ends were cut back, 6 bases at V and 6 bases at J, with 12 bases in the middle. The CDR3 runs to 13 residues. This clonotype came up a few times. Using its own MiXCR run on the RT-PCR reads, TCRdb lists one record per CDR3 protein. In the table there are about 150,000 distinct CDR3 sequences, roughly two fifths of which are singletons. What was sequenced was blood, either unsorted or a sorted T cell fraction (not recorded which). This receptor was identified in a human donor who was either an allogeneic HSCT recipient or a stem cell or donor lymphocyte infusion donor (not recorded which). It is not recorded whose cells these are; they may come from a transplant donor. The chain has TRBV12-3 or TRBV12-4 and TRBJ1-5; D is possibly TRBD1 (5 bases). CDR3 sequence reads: CASSTGWGQPQHF. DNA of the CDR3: TGTGCCAGCAGCACAGGTTGGGGTCAGCCCCAGCATTTT.